The sequence of this T cell receptor (beta chain) was determined in a study of shared clonotypes between healthy human individuals. Study-wide background: The cohort had two women and a few men, ages 18 to 49. General observations from the study: Owing to a small donor count, the genetic and exposure-history diversity represented was limited.

In regard to this clone: The antigen is not known.

The CDR3 has 14 amino acids. Looked up from germline, CDR1 is SGHNT and CDR2 is YYREEE (reference sequence). V was clipped by 6 bases and J by 6 bases, with 18 bases between them. Clones were read by immunoSEQ multiplex PCR, and TCRdb kept only the in-frame ones, dropping some. Here the sample spans around 700,000 clones, 73% being singletons. This chain connects TRBV5-4 to TRBJ1-1; D is unresolved. Sequencing input: memory CD4+ T cells sorted from blood. Subset: CD45RA-negative fraction. The clonotype was recovered from a woman aged 25 to 39 in good health. In nucleotides, the CDR3 is TGTGCCAGCACCTTACCGGGGATGAAGTCTGAAGCTTTCTTT. This translates into CASTLPGMKSEAFF.